A single sample gave rise to the 2 T cell receptor beta chains below, sequenced in a study of blood T cell repertoires in COVID-19. TCRdb's copy holds only in-frame clones and misses some; the assay was immunoSEQ multiplex PCR. This sample yields more than 150,000 clones, of which approximately 88% are seen a single time; roughly 6.7% belongs to the top ten. The sample was peripheral blood. Source of these receptors: a man aged 35-49 years with acute or convalescent COVID-19.

This chain links TRBV30 with TRBJ1-4, with 9 bases lining up with TRBD1. V dropped 3 bases and J dropped 10; count of bases not matched to a gene: 12. CDR1 and CDR2 from the germline V gene are GTSNPN and SVGIG (reference sequence). The CDR3 has 15 residues. Here the CDR3 reads CAWRDLTGGFGKLFF. CDR3 in DNA: TGTGCCTGGAGAGACCTAACAGGGGGCTTTGGAAAACTGTTTTTT.

This clone has a single count. The V and J genes are TRBV6-2 or TRBV6-3 and TRBJ2-3; 7 nucleotides match TRBD2. This CDR3 spans 14 amino acids. Looked up from germline, CDR1 is MNHEY and CDR2 is SVGEGT. V lost 5 bases to trimming and J lost 8 bases; unmatched junction nucleotides: 10. In DNA form, the CDR3 reads TGTGCCAGCAGTCGCCAGACTAGGGAGGGTACGCAGTATTTT. This gives the protein CASSRQTREGTQYF.